The 24 T cell receptor beta chains listed next were all sequenced from one sample in a study of T cell changes during pregnancy in multiple sclerosis. Sequenced by immunoSEQ multiplex PCR; TCRdb stores in-frame clones only, minus some. The sample has tens of thousands of clones; 75% to 95% are singletons. Source: CD8+ T cells from peripheral blood mononuclear cells, taken in the second trimester of pregnancy. These receptors were collected from a female donor with multiple sclerosis, enrolled in a pregnancy study.

The CDR3 loop reads CASSMYGATYEQYF. CDR3 nucleotides: TGTGCCAGTAGTATGTATGGAGCTACCTACGAGCAGTACTTC. V is TRBV19 and J is TRBJ2-7; D is undetermined. Deletions cut 3 bases from V and 2 bases from J, with 11 bases between. Germline values: CDR1 LNHDA, CDR2 SQIVND (reference sequence). The CDR3 totals 14 residues. Full variable domain (rest looked up from reference TRBV19 and TRBJ2-7): DGGITQSPKYLFRKEGQNVTLSCEQNLNHDAMYWYRQDPGQGLRLIYYSQIVNDFQKGDIAEGYSVSREKKESFPLTVTSAQKNPTAFYLCASSMYGATYEQYFGPGTRLTVT.

The rearrangement joins TRBV11-1 to TRBJ2-1, with unresolved D. CDR3 length: 18 amino acids. Germline CDR1 is SGHAT and CDR2 is FQDESV (reference sequence). V lost 4 bases and J lost 0, with 19 bases in between. Here the CDR3 reads CASSSIRLDLTSYNEQFF. The DNA for the CDR3 is TGTGCCAGCAGCTCCATCCGACTCGACCTCACCTCCTACAATGAGCAGTTCTTC.

The gene calls are TRBV27 and TRBJ1-3, with a possible D match to TRBD1 (5 bases). This CDR3 has 14 amino acids. Trimming cost V 6 bases and J 2 bases, with 11 bases left between them. Germline-derived CDR1 and CDR2 are MNHEY and SMNVEV (reference sequence). The CDR3 coding sequence is TGTGCCAGCAGGGGGCAGGGAACTGGAAACACCATATATTTT. It codes for CASRGQGTGNTIYF.

This clone was detected only once. V and J are TRBV7-3 and TRBJ2-7; 7 nucleotides match TRBD2. This CDR3 is 14 amino acids long. V dropped 4 bases and J dropped 5; count of bases not matched to a gene: 8. Germline values: CDR1 SGHTA, CDR2 FQGTGA. In DNA form, the CDR3 reads TGTGCCAGCAGCTCGCTGGGGGGGGAGAACGAGCAGTACTTC. This codes for CASSSLGGENEQYF. Filled out from reference TRBV7-3 and TRBJ2-7, the complete variable domain reads GAGVSQTPSNKVTEKGKYVELRCDPISGHTALYWYRQSLGQGPEFLIYFQGTGAADDSGLPNDRFFAVRPEGSVSTLKIQRTERGDSAVYLCASSSLGGENEQYFGPGTRLTVT.

V and J are TRBV9 and TRBJ2-3; D is undetermined. Trimming shortened V by 5 bases and J by 0 bases, and 10 bases separated the two germline ends. The germline V gene encodes CDR1 SGDLS and CDR2 YYNGEE. The CDR3 covers 14 residues. The CDR3 sequence: CASRPYDSTDTQYF. The CDR3 bases are TGTGCCAGCAGACCCTACGATAGCACAGATACGCAGTATTTT.

The chain combines TRBV4-3 with TRBJ1-4, with TRBD1 matching over 12 bases. With 3 bases clipped from V and 2 bases from J, the junction kept 10 bases outside the gene matches. Germline CDR1 is LGHNA and CDR2 is YSLEER. This CDR3 is built from 19 residues. The CDR3 is CASSHRDRGRGWTNEKLFF. The CDR3 DNA reads as TGCGCCAGCAGCCATAGGGACAGGGGGCGCGGGTGGACTAATGAAAAACTGTTTTTT.

The chain carries TRBV21-1 and TRBJ1-6. TRBV21-1 is marked as a pseudogene. This CDR3 spans 24 amino acids. In DNA, the CDR3 is TGTGCCAGCAGCAGGAGGCAGTCCCCGGCTCTCGGGTATTGGGAAAGCTCCTATAATTCACCCCTCCACTTT. Encoded protein: CASSRRQSPALGYWESSYNSPLHF.

V is TRBV27 and J is TRBJ2-7, with 9 bases fitting TRBD2. V was pared by 3 bases and J by 3 bases, with 24 bases of the junction left unmatched. Germline lookup yields CDR1 MNHEY and CDR2 SMNVEV (reference sequence). This CDR3 has 21 amino acids. The CDR3 reads CASSFATPQWPGRREGYEQYF. CDR3 in DNA: TGTGCCAGCAGTTTCGCAACGCCCCAATGGCCGGGTAGGCGGGAGGGCTACGAGCAGTACTTC.

The J gene is TRBJ2-3, the V gene TRBV7-9; D uncertain. The CDR3 is 17 amino acids. V was shortened by 1 base and J by 2 bases, with 16 bases between the two germline ends. Per the germline V gene, CDR1 is SEHNR and CDR2 is FQNEAQ (reference sequence). The CDR3 DNA follows: TGTGCCAGCAGCTTAGGTCCGGGTCAAGCCACCACAGATACGCAGTATTTT. It yields the protein CASSLGPGQATTDTQYF.

This clone was observed a single time. The rearrangement uses TRBV7-2 and TRBJ2-7, with D possibly TRBD1 on 6 matching bases. CDR1 is SGHTA and CDR2 is FQGNSA in the germline V gene. This CDR3 comprises 17 residues. Trimming stripped 4 bases from V and 2 bases from J, with 21 bases between. CDR3 sequence reads: CASSSPHEGGYPYEQYF. CDR3 coding DNA: TGTGCCAGCAGCTCCCCACATGAAGGGGGTTATCCCTACGAGCAGTACTTC.

In this sample, this clone turned up once. The chain couples TRBV15 to TRBJ2-7; 8 positions agree with TRBD2. V was clipped by 4 bases and J by 0 bases; unmatched bases: 8. The CDR3 length is 16 residues. CDR1 LNHNV and CDR2 YYDKDF come from the germline V gene (reference sequence). The CDR3: CATSTGGVNLSYEQYF. The CDR3 DNA is TGTGCCACCAGCACCGGGGGGGTGAACCTCTCCTACGAGCAGTACTTC.

CDR3 sequence (DNA): TGCGCCAGCAGCCAAGGGCGCGGTATAGGACTGCTAAACACTGAAGCTTTCTTT. Translated, it gives CASSQGRGIGLLNTEAFF. This chain connects TRBV4-3 to TRBJ1-1; no definite D call. The V end lost 1 base, the J end lost 2 bases, and 20 bases lay between the germline ends. The CDR3 is 18 amino acids. Germline V CDR1 and CDR2: LGHNA, YSLEER.

The chain links TRBV5-4 to TRBJ1-2; D is perhaps TRBD1 (5 bases). Germline loops: CDR1 SGHNT, CDR2 YYREEE (reference sequence). The V end lost 4 bases, the J end lost 4 bases, and 23 bases lay between the germline ends. The CDR3 consists of 17 residues. CDR3 sequence (DNA): TGTGCCAGCAGCCGAGGGACTTTACAAGTGACTATCTATGGCTACACCTTC. This translates into CASSRGTLQVTIYGYTF.

V gene TRBV19 combines with J gene TRBJ2-7; D gene ambiguous. V lost 5 bases and J lost 4, with 9 bases in between. The germline V gene has CDR1 LNHDA and CDR2 SQIVND (reference sequence). This CDR3 has 12 residues. The CDR3: CASSPGQYEQYF. The CDR3 coding sequence is TGTGCCAGTAGTCCCGGTCAATACGAGCAGTACTTC.

V usage is TRBV7-2 and J usage is TRBJ1-3, with TRBD1 identical over 7 bases. CDR3 length equals 15 residues. Germline V gives CDR1 SGHTA, CDR2 FQGNSA. Trimming cost V 4 bases and J 1 base; bases outside gene matches: 4. The CDR3 protein is CASSSPTGSGNTIYF. CDR3 sequence (DNA): TGTGCCAGCAGCTCACCGACAGGGTCTGGAAACACCATATATTTT.

The V gene is TRBV9, the J gene TRBJ1-6, with 8 bases that match TRBD1. The CDR3 runs to 16 residues. Germline trimming cut 0 bases from V and 4 bases from J; bases unmatched to any gene: 3. Germline V gene data show CDR1 as SGDLS and CDR2 as YYNGEE. For the CDR3, the DNA is TGTGCCAGCAGCGTAGGGGACAGGCCATATAATTCACCCCTCCACTTT. Translation: CASSVGDRPYNSPLHF.

The chain links TRBV5-1 to TRBJ2-7; 11 bases are shared with TRBD1. Germline V gene data show CDR1 as SGHRS and CDR2 as YFSETQ. The V segment lost 2 bases and the J segment 6 bases; nucleotides outside the gene matches: 4. The CDR3 is 14 residues long. The CDR3 nucleotides are TGCGCCAGCAGCTTTAGGACAGGGGGCGGCGAGCAGTACTTC. Protein sequence: CASSFRTGGGEQYF. Filled out from reference TRBV5-1 and TRBJ2-7, the complete variable domain reads KAGVTQTPRYLIKTRGQQVTLSCSPISGHRSVSWYQQTPGQGLQFLFEYFSETQRNKGNFPGRFSGRQFSNSRSEMNVSTLELGDSALYLCASSFRTGGGEQYFGPGTRLTVT.

This clone was picked up one time. V usage is TRBV5-1 and J usage is TRBJ1-3, with 7 bases that match TRBD1. Germline CDR1 is SGHRS and CDR2 is YFSETQ. Unmatched junction bases numbered 11, after V lost 4 bases and J lost 4 bases. CDR3 size: 16 residues. In DNA, the CDR3 is TGCGCCAGCAGCCCTGGGACAGCCAAGGCAGGAAACACCATATATTTT. It translates to CASSPGTAKAGNTIYF.

This clone came up a few times. The chain has TRBV4-1 and TRBJ2-7, with 7 positions matching TRBD2. Trimming at V came to 6 bases and at J to 5 bases, leaving 13 bases not matched to a gene. This CDR3 is 15 amino acids long. Germline loops: CDR1 MGHRA, CDR2 YSYEKL. CDR3 sequence reads: CASSTQAGLGDEQYF. CDR3 sequence (DNA): TGCGCCAGCAGTACGCAAGCGGGATTAGGCGACGAGCAGTACTTC.

The chain combines TRBV27 with TRBJ1-1, with TRBD1 matching 7 bases. Trimming cost V 4 bases and J 2 bases; bases outside gene matches: 4. The CDR3 length is 14 residues. Germline CDR1 and CDR2: MNHEY and SMNVEV (reference sequence). The CDR3 DNA sequence: TGTGCCAGCAGTTCAGGACAGGCCAACACTGAAGCTTTCTTT. Its protein is CASSSGQANTEAFF.

This chain connects TRBV29-1 to TRBJ1-2; maybe TRBD1 (5 bases). The CDR3 is 11 residues long. Germline V lookup: CDR1 SQVTM, CDR2 ANQGSEA. The V end was cut by 3 bases, the J end by 4 bases, with 6 bases between. The CDR3 is CSVDRAYGYTF. The CDR3 DNA follows: TGCAGCGTTGACAGGGCCTATGGCTACACCTTC.

This rearrangement joins TRBV7-7 to TRBJ2-1; 10 bases are shared with TRBD2. V was clipped by 4 bases and J by 1 base; unmatched bases: 4. Germline CDR1 reads SSHAT; CDR2 reads FNYEAQ (reference sequence). The CDR3 spans 16 residues. In nucleotides, the CDR3 is TGTGCCAGCAGCTCCTATAGCGGGAGGTCCTACAATGAGCAGTTCTTC. This encodes CASSSYSGRSYNEQFF. The full variable domain, completed using reference TRBV7-7 and TRBJ2-1, is GAGVSQSPRYKVTKRGQDVTLRCDPISSHATLYWYQQALGQGPEFLTYFNYEAQPDKSGLPSDRFSAERPEGSISTLTIQRTEQRDSAMYRCASSSYSGRSYNEQFFGPGTRLTVL.

The V gene is TRBV2, the J gene TRBJ2-1; 10 bases agree with TRBD1. Trimming took 6 bases from V and 5 from J; bases not matched to a gene: 10. Germline assignment: CDR1 SNHLY and CDR2 FYNNEI. There are 16 residues in the CDR3. CDR3 DNA: TGTGCCAGCAGGCGGGGACAGGGGATACCAAACAATGAGCAGTTCTTC. It is translated as CASRRGQGIPNNEQFF.

The sample holds a few counts of this clone. The chain recombines TRBV7-9 with TRBJ1-2; a weak D match, TRBD1 (5 bases). Germline V gives CDR1 SEHNR, CDR2 FQNEAQ (reference sequence). This CDR3 spans 12 amino acids. V lost 4 bases and J 8 bases, leaving 11 bases between the germline ends. The CDR3 reads CASSWGGEGYTF. CDR3 nucleotide sequence: TGTGCCAGCAGCTGGGGAGGGGAAGGCTACACCTTC.